These 2 T cell receptor beta chains were all obtained from the same sample, sequenced in a study of response to subunit inactivated influenza vaccine. TCRdb independently ran MiXCR on the RT-PCR reads; one entry per CDR3 protein. The repertoire has roughly 650,000 distinct CDR3 sequences, 15% to 17% of them found once; the top ten carry 11%. Sequenced here: PBMCs from blood, sampled 11 to 12 days after vaccination. Every receptor here comes from a man in his fifties or sixties who received an inactivated influenza vaccine.

This clonotype was observed a few times. This chain connects TRBV29-1 to TRBJ1-2; D gene uncertain. The germline V gene has CDR1 SQVTM and CDR2 ANQGSEA. V dropped 5 bases and J dropped 13 bases, with 20 bases sitting between them. There are 12 residues in the CDR3. The CDR3 DNA reads TGCAGCGTTTACTCTTCAACACGTGCCTTCACCTTC. Protein sequence: CSVYSSTRAFTF. The complete variable domain, with remaining parts taken from reference TRBV29-1 and TRBJ1-2, reads SAVISQKPSRDICQRGTSLTIQCQVDSQVTMMFWYRQQPGQSLTLIATANQGSEATYESGFVIDKFPISRPNLTFSTLTVSNMSPEDSSIYLCSVYSSTRAFTFGSGTRLTVV.

The V gene is TRBV7-2, the J gene TRBJ2-5, with 8 bases matching TRBD1. The CDR3 runs 16 residues. Germline lookup yields CDR1 SGHTA and CDR2 FQGNSA. The V and J ends lost 1 base and 2 bases, in that order; junction bases with no gene match: 6. CDR3 DNA: TGTGCCAGCAGCTTAGGTATCAGGGGGCGGCAAGAGACCCAGTACTTC. The encoded protein is CASSLGIRGRQETQYF.